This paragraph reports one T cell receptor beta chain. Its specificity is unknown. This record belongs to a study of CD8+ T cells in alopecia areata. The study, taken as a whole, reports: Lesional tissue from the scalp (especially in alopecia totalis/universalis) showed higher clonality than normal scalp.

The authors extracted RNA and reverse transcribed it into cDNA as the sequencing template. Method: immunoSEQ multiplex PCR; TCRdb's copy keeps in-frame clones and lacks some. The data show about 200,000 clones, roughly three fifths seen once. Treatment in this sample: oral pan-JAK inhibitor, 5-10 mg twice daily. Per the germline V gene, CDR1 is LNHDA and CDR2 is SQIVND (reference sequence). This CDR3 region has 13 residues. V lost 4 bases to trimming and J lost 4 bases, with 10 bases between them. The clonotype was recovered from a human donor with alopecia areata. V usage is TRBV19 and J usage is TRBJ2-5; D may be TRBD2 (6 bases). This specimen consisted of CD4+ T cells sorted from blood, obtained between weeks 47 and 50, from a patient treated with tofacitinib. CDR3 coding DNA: TGTGCCAGTAGTACTCAGGGAGGAGAGACCCAGTACTTC. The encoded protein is CASSTQGGETQYF.